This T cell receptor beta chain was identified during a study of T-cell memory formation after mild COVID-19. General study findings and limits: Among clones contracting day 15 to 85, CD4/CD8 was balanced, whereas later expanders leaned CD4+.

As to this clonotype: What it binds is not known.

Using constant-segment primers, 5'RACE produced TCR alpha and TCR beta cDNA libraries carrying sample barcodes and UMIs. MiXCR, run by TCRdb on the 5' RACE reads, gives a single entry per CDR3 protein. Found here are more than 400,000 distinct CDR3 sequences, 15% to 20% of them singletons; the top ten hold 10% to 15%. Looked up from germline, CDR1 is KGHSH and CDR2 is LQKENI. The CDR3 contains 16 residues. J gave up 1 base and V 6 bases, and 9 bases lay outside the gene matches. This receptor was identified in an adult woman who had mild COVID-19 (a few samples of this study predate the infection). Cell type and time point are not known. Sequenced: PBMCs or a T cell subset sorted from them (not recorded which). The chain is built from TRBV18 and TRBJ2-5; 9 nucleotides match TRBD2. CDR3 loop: CASSQETLAGQETQYF. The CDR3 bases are TGTGCCAGCTCGCAGGAGACACTAGCGGGCCAAGAGACCCAGTACTTC.